This is a list of T cell receptor beta chains from one sample in a study of T cell responses to AZD1222 COVID-19 vaccine. Libraries were prepared by immunoSEQ multiplex PCR; TCRdb keeps only in-frame clonotypes and omits some of them. The sample yields more than 140,000 clones, approximately 88% seen once. The sequenced sample was peripheral blood, obtained on day 0 of AZD1222 vaccination. These receptors all stem from an adult in good health. Both conserved end residues are part of each CDR3. Fields, in order: CDR3 protein, CDR3 DNA, D gene, clone size, J gene, V gene. A D gene is named only where the DNA matches it firmly. Where a row states a size, it is once, few, many or the class of an expanded clone; other rows omit it.

CDR3 protein: CASSLYSPGGVPSPLHF
CDR3 DNA: TGTGCCAGCAGTTTATATAGTCCCGGGGGGGTACCTTCACCCCTCCACTTT
D gene: NA
clone size: NA
J gene: TRBJ1-6
V gene: TRBV27

CDR3 protein: CASSLTGTYEQYF
CDR3 DNA: TGTGCCAGCAGCCTTACCGGGACCTACGAGCAGTACTTC
D gene: NA
clone size: NA
J gene: TRBJ2-7
V gene: TRBV27

CDR3 protein: CASSLSTGNTIYF
CDR3 DNA: TGTGCCAGCAGTTTATCTACGGGAAACACCATATATTTT
D gene: NA
clone size: NA
J gene: TRBJ1-3
V gene: TRBV28

CDR3 protein: CASGGLGQAKNIQYF
CDR3 DNA: TGTGCCAGCGGGGGTTTGGGCCAAGCCAAAAACATTCAGTACTTC
D gene: NA
clone size: NA
J gene: TRBJ2-4
V gene: TRBV7-9

CDR3 protein: CASSFSPGAYNEQFF
CDR3 DNA: TGCGCCAGCAGCTTCAGTCCAGGGGCCTACAATGAGCAGTTCTTC
D gene: NA
clone size: NA
J gene: TRBJ2-1
V gene: TRBV5-1

CDR3 protein: CASSPEVGKETQYF
CDR3 DNA: TGCGCCAGCAGCCCGGAGGTAGGGAAAGAGACCCAGTACTTC
D gene: NA
clone size: NA
J gene: TRBJ2-5
V gene: TRBV5-1

CDR3 protein: CASSHRDRGWEQYF
CDR3 DNA: TGTGCCAGCAGCCACCGGGACAGGGGTTGGGAGCAGTACTTC
D gene: TRBD1
clone size: NA
J gene: TRBJ2-7
V gene: TRBV7-9

CDR3 protein: CASSSNGASGNTIYF
CDR3 DNA: TGTGCCAGCAGTTCCAACGGGGCCTCTGGAAACACCATATATTTT
D gene: NA
clone size: NA
J gene: TRBJ1-3
V gene: TRBV27

CDR3 protein: CASGPRLDEQFF
CDR3 DNA: TGTGCTAGTGGTCCCCGGTTGGATGAGCAGTTCTTC
D gene: NA
clone size: NA
J gene: TRBJ2-1
V gene: TRBV12-5

CDR3 protein: CASSQPLGQGVHSPLHF
CDR3 DNA: TGCGCCAGCAGCCAACCCTTGGGACAGGGGGTTCATTCACCCCTCCACTTT
D gene: TRBD1
clone size: few
J gene: TRBJ1-6
V gene: TRBV4-1

CDR3 protein: CASSTTPFLVAGLNTGELFF
CDR3 DNA: TGTGCCAGCAGCACAACTCCTTTCCTGGTAGCGGGGTTGAACACCGGGGAGCTGTTTTTT
D gene: TRBD2
clone size: few
J gene: TRBJ2-2
V gene: TRBV9

CDR3 protein: CASRIQGPPEKLFF
CDR3 DNA: TGTGCCAGCAGGATACAGGGTCCGCCCGAAAAACTGTTTTTT
D gene: NA
clone size: NA
J gene: TRBJ1-4
V gene: TRBV6-5

CDR3 protein: CASRTPAYEQYF
CDR3 DNA: TGTGCCAGCAGGACCCCGGCTTACGAGCAGTACTTC
D gene: NA
clone size: NA
J gene: TRBJ2-7
V gene: TRBV2

CDR3 protein: CASSLPTGGLVYGYTF
CDR3 DNA: TGTGCCAGCAGCTTGCCGACCGGGGGGCTAGTTTATGGCTACACCTTC
D gene: NA
clone size: NA
J gene: TRBJ1-2
V gene: TRBV5-8

CDR3 protein: CASSYGRGVANRYEQYF
CDR3 DNA: TGTGCCAGCAGTTACGGCAGGGGAGTAGCGAACCGTTACGAGCAGTACTTC
D gene: NA
clone size: NA
J gene: TRBJ2-7
V gene: TRBV6-2/TRBV6-3

CDR3 protein: CASSWDGGPSYEQYF
CDR3 DNA: TGTGCCAGCAGCTGGGACGGCGGGCCATCCTACGAGCAGTACTTC
D gene: NA
clone size: NA
J gene: TRBJ2-7
V gene: TRBV7-9

CDR3 protein: CASSPQQLNTEAFF
CDR3 DNA: TGTGCCAGCAGCCCACAGCAGTTGAACACTGAAGCTTTCTTT
D gene: NA
clone size: NA
J gene: TRBJ1-1
V gene: TRBV5-4

CDR3 protein: CASSIGRQETQYF
CDR3 DNA: TGTGCCAGTAGTATTGGCAGACAAGAGACCCAGTACTTC
D gene: NA
clone size: NA
J gene: TRBJ2-5
V gene: TRBV19

CDR3 protein: CASSGTGTGYNEQFF
CDR3 DNA: TGTGCCAGCAGCGGGACCGGGACGGGGTACAATGAGCAGTTCTTC
D gene: NA
clone size: NA
J gene: TRBJ2-1
V gene: TRBV9

CDR3 protein: CASSYDSRYGYTF
CDR3 DNA: TGTGCCAGCAGTTACGACAGTCGTTATGGCTACACCTTC
D gene: NA
clone size: NA
J gene: TRBJ1-2
V gene: TRBV6-6

CDR3 protein: CASSQDWAQGTGKYEQYF
CDR3 DNA: TGCGCCAGCAGCCAAGATTGGGCGCAGGGGACAGGGAAATACGAGCAGTACTTC
D gene: TRBD1
clone size: once
J gene: TRBJ2-7
V gene: TRBV4-3

CDR3 protein: CASSSARSYGYTF
CDR3 DNA: TGTGCCAGCAGCTCGGCCCGGTCCTATGGCTACACCTTC
D gene: NA
clone size: NA
J gene: TRBJ1-2
V gene: TRBV5-4

CDR3 protein: CASSLNYLSGEAPQHF
CDR3 DNA: TGTGCCAGCAGCTTAAATTACTTGTCGGGGGAGGCGCCCCAGCATTTT
D gene: NA
clone size: NA
J gene: TRBJ1-5
V gene: TRBV11-2

CDR3 protein: CATSRRGGYGYTF
CDR3 DNA: TGTGCCACCAGCAGACGTGGTGGCTATGGCTACACCTTC
D gene: NA
clone size: once
J gene: TRBJ1-2
V gene: TRBV15

CDR3 protein: CASQERSNEQFF
CDR3 DNA: TGTGCCAGCCAGGAGCGCTCCAATGAGCAGTTCTTC
D gene: NA
clone size: NA
J gene: TRBJ2-1
V gene: TRBV5-4

CDR3 protein: CASSLVGTGADTIYF
CDR3 DNA: TGTGCCAGCAGCTTGGTTGGGACAGGCGCGGACACCATATATTTT
D gene: TRBD1
clone size: NA
J gene: TRBJ1-3
V gene: TRBV5-5

CDR3 protein: CASSLGASQETQYF
CDR3 DNA: TGTGCCAGCAGCTTAGGGGCTAGCCAAGAGACCCAGTACTTC
D gene: NA
clone size: NA
J gene: TRBJ2-5
V gene: TRBV7-6

CDR3 protein: CASSQVSGQGSYEQYF
CDR3 DNA: TGCGCCAGCAGCCAAGTGTCCGGACAGGGGTCCTACGAGCAGTACTTC
D gene: TRBD1
clone size: NA
J gene: TRBJ2-7
V gene: TRBV4-3

CDR3 protein: CASSLSALPPKYTIYF
CDR3 DNA: TGTGCCAGCAGTTTGTCAGCCCTGCCCCCGAAGTACACCATATATTTT
D gene: NA
clone size: once
J gene: TRBJ1-3
V gene: TRBV28

CDR3 protein: CASSQVFRVNEKLFF
CDR3 DNA: TGCGCCAGCAGCCAAGTTTTCAGGGTTAATGAAAAACTGTTTTTT
D gene: NA
clone size: NA
J gene: TRBJ1-4
V gene: TRBV4-3

CDR3 protein: CASEFIATNEKLFF
CDR3 DNA: TGTGCCAGCGAATTTATTGCAACTAATGAAAAACTGTTTTTT
D gene: NA
clone size: once
J gene: TRBJ1-4
V gene: TRBV6-5

CDR3 protein: CASSLYSEREGVTEAFF
CDR3 DNA: TGTGCCAGCAGTTTATATTCGGAGAGGGAAGGGGTCACTGAAGCTTTCTTT
D gene: NA
clone size: NA
J gene: TRBJ1-1
V gene: TRBV27

CDR3 protein: CASSQEIGNRETQYF
CDR3 DNA: TGCGCCAGCAGCCAAGAGATTGGGAATAGAGAGACCCAGTACTTC
D gene: NA
clone size: NA
J gene: TRBJ2-5
V gene: TRBV4-3

CDR3 protein: CATSPRGSTEAFF
CDR3 DNA: TGTGCCACCAGCCCCAGAGGGAGCACTGAAGCTTTCTTT
D gene: NA
clone size: NA
J gene: TRBJ1-1
V gene: TRBV15

CDR3 protein: CATLRATYGYTF
CDR3 DNA: TGCGCCACGTTGAGGGCCACCTATGGCTACACCTTC
D gene: NA
clone size: NA
J gene: TRBJ1-2
V gene: TRBV10-2

CDR3 protein: CASTPDRGETQYF
CDR3 DNA: TGTGCCAGCACCCCGGACAGGGGAGAGACCCAGTACTTC
D gene: TRBD1
clone size: NA
J gene: TRBJ2-5
V gene: TRBV12-3/TRBV12-4

CDR3 protein: CASSSGLSNEQFF
CDR3 DNA: TGTGCCAGCAGCTCGGGACTATCTAATGAGCAGTTCTTC
D gene: TRBD2
clone size: NA
J gene: TRBJ2-1
V gene: TRBV7-9

CDR3 protein: CASSPSGSEENEQFF
CDR3 DNA: TGCGCCAGCAGCCCCTCGGGGTCCGAGGAGAATGAGCAGTTCTTC
D gene: NA
clone size: NA
J gene: TRBJ2-1
V gene: TRBV5-1

CDR3 protein: CASSGGTGIPDTQYF
CDR3 DNA: TGTGCCAGCAGCGGAGGGACAGGCATCCCAGATACGCAGTATTTT
D gene: TRBD1
clone size: NA
J gene: TRBJ2-3
V gene: TRBV11-2

CDR3 protein: CASSQNGPFVTFF
CDR3 DNA: TGTGCCAGCAGCCAAAATGGGCCCTTTGTTACTTTCTTT
D gene: NA
clone size: NA
J gene: TRBJ1-1
V gene: TRBV4-2

CDR3 protein: CASSYSKGGEQFF
CDR3 DNA: TGTGCCAGCAGTTATTCGAAGGGCGGTGAGCAGTTCTTC
D gene: NA
clone size: many
J gene: TRBJ2-1
V gene: TRBV12-3/TRBV12-4

CDR3 protein: CASSESPVYGYTF
CDR3 DNA: TGTGCCAGCAGTGAGTCCCCAGTATATGGCTACACCTTC
D gene: NA
clone size: NA
J gene: TRBJ1-2
V gene: TRBV2

CDR3 protein: CASSLMAPGPDSYNEQFF
CDR3 DNA: TGTGCCAGCAGCTTAATGGCCCCGGGGCCGGACAGCTACAATGAGCAGTTCTTC
D gene: NA
clone size: NA
J gene: TRBJ2-1
V gene: TRBV7-3

CDR3 protein: CASSKDPDRYEPQHF
CDR3 DNA: TGTGCCAGCAGCAAAGATCCAGATCGGTATGAGCCCCAGCATTTT
D gene: NA
clone size: once
J gene: TRBJ1-5
V gene: TRBV21-1

CDR3 protein: CASSLVARQGRSEAFF
CDR3 DNA: TGTGCCAGCAGCTTAGTGGCCCGACAGGGTCGATCTGAAGCTTTCTTT
D gene: TRBD1
clone size: NA
J gene: TRBJ1-1
V gene: TRBV7-2

CDR3 protein: CASSQVIGGRGYGYTF
CDR3 DNA: TGCGCCAGCAGCCAAGTTATTGGGGGCAGAGGGTATGGCTACACCTTC
D gene: NA
clone size: NA
J gene: TRBJ1-2
V gene: TRBV4-1

CDR3 protein: CASSLDGTGVYEAFF
CDR3 DNA: TGTGCCAGCAGCTTGGACGGGACAGGGGTGTACGAAGCTTTCTTT
D gene: TRBD1
clone size: NA
J gene: TRBJ1-1
V gene: TRBV5-6

CDR3 protein: CASRIQGFAGELFF
CDR3 DNA: TGTGCCAGCAGAATACAGGGATTCGCCGGGGAGCTGTTTTTT
D gene: NA
clone size: NA
J gene: TRBJ2-2
V gene: TRBV2